Detailed here is one T cell receptor beta chain. The antigen is undetermined. The table came from immunoSEQ multiplex PCR; TCRdb's copy has only in-frame clones and leaves some out. The top ten clones hold roughly 0.21% of a sample with 68,000 or so clones, 80% to 95% of them seen once. In germline, CDR1 is SNHLY, CDR2 FYNNEI. This CDR3 spans 13 amino acids. The V and J ends lost 6 bases and 2 bases respectively, with 11 bases between them. The sample is drawn from a study of CD4 T cells in relation to SARS-CoV-2 and coronaviruses. Whole-study findings and limits: The cross-reactivity analysis covered only spike protein, not other viral proteins.

CD4+ T cells from unexposed donors were obtained before the COVID-19 pandemic (2011-2018). This receptor was taken from a human donor in good health. The chain has TRBV2 and TRBJ2-7; the D is unclear. The material sequenced was naive CD4+ T cells from PBMCs. Regarding subset: naive CD4+ T cells isolated by negative enrichment. CDR3 sequence reads: CASRPRRTYEQYF. DNA of the CDR3: TGTGCCAGCAGGCCCCGCCGAACCTACGAGCAGTACTTC.